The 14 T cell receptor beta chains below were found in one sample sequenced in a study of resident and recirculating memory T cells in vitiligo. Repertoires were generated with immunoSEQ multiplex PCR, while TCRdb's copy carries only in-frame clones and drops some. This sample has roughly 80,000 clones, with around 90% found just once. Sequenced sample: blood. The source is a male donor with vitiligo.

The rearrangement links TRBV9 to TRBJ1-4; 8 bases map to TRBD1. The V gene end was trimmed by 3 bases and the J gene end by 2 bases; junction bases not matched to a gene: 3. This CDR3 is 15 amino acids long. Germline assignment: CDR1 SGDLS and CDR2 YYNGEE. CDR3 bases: TGTGCCAGCAGCGCCCGGACAGGGACTAATGAAAAACTGTTTTTT. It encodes CASSARTGTNEKLFF.

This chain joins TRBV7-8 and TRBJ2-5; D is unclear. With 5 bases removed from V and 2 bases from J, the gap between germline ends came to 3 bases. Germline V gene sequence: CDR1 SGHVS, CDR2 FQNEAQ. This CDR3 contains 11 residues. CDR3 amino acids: CASSPQETQYF. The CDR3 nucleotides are TGTGCCAGCAGCCCGCAAGAGACCCAGTACTTC. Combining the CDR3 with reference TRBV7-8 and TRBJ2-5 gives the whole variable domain GAGVSQSPRYKVAKRGQDVALRCDPISGHVSLFWYQQALGQGPEFLTYFQNEAQLDKSGLPSDRFFAERPEGSVSTLKIQRTQQEDSAVYLCASSPQETQYFGPGTRLLVL.

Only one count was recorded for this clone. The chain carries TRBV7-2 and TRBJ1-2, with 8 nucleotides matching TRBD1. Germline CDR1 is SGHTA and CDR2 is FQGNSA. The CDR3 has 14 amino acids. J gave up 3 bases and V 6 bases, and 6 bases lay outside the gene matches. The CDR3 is CASSSGGGYYGYTF. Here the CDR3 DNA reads TGTGCCAGCAGTTCAGGGGGCGGCTACTATGGCTACACCTTC.

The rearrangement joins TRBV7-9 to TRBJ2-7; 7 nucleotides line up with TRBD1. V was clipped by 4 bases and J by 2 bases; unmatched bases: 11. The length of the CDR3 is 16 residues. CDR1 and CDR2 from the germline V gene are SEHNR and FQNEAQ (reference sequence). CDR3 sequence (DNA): TGTGCCAGCAGCTATATTACAGGGGTTGGGCCCTACGAGCAGTACTTC. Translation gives CASSYITGVGPYEQYF.

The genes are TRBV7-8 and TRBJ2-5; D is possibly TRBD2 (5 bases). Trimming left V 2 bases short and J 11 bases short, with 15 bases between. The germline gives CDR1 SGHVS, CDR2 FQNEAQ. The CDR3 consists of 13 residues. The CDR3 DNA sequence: TGTGCCAGCAGCTTACGGTCGGGGTATGAGCAGTACTTC. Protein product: CASSLRSGYEQYF.

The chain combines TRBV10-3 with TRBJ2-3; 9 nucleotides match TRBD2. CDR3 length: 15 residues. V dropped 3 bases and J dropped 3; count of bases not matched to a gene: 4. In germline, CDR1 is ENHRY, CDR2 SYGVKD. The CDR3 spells CAISDWLAGTDTQYF. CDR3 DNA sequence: TGTGCCATCAGTGACTGGCTAGCGGGAACAGATACGCAGTATTTT.

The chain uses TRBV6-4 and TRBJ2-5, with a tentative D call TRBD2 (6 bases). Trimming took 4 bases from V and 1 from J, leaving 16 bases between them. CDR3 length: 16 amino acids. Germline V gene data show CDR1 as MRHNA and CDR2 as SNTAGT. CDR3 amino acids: CASSAPNSGLQETQYF. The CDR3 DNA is TGTGCCAGCAGTGCCCCTAACAGCGGGCTCCAAGAGACCCAGTACTTC.

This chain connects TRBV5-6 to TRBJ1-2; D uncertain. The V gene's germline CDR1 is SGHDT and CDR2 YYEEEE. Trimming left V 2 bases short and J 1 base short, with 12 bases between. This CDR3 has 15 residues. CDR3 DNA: TGTGCCAGCAGCTTTGGGGAGGCTGATAACTATGGCTACACCTTC. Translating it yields CASSFGEADNYGYTF.

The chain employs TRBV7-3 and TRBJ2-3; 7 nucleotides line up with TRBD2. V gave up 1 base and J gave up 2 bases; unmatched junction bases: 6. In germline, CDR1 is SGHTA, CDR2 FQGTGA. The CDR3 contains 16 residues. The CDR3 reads CASSLMASGFTDTQYF. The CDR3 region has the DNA TGTGCCAGCAGCTTAATGGCTAGCGGATTCACAGATACGCAGTATTTT. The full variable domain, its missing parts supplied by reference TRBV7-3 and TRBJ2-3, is GAGVSQTPSNKVTEKGKYVELRCDPISGHTALYWYRQSLGQGPEFLIYFQGTGAADDSGLPNDRFFAVRPEGSVSTLKIQRTERGDSAVYLCASSLMASGFTDTQYFGPGTRLTVL.

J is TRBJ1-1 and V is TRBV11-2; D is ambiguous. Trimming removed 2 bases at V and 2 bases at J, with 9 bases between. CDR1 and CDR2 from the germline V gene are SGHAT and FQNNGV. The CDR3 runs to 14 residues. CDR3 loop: CASSLNVRNTEAFF. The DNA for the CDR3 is TGTGCCAGCAGCTTAAACGTTAGAAACACTGAAGCTTTCTTT.

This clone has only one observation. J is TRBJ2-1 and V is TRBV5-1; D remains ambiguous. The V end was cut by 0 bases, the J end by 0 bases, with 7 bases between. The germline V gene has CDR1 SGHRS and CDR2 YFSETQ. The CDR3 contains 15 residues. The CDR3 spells CASSLGSTSYNEQFF. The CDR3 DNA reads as TGCGCCAGCAGCTTGGGGTCTACCTCCTACAATGAGCAGTTCTTC.

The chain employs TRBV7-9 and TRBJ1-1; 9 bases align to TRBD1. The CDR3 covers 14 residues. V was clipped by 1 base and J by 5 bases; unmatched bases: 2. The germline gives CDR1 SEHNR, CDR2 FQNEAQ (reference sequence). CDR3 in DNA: TGTGCCAGCAGCTTAGGACAGGGGGAGACTGAAGCTTTCTTT. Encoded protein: CASSLGQGETEAFF.

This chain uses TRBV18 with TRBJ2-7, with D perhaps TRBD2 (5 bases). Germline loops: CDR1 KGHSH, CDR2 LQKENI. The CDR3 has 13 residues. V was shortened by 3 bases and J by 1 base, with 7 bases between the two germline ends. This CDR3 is CASSPGVSYEQYF. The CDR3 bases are TGTGCCAGCTCACCCGGGGTGTCCTACGAGCAGTACTTC.

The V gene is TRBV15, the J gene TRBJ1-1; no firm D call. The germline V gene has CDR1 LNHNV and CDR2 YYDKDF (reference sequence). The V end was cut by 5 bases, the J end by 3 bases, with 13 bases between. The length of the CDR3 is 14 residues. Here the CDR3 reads CATSPRWGDTEAFF. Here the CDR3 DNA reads TGTGCCACCAGCCCTCGTTGGGGAGACACTGAAGCTTTCTTT.